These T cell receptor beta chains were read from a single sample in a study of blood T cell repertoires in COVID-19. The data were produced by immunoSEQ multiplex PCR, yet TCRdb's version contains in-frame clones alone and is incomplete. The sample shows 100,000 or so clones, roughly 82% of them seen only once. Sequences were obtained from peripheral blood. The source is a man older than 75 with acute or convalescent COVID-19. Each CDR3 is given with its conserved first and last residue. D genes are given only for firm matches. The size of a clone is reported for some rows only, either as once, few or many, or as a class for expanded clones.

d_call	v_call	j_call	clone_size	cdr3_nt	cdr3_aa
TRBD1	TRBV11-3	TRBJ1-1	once	TGTGCCAGCAGCTTCGGGGGGACAGGGAACACTGAAGCTTTCTTT	CASSFGGTGNTEAFF
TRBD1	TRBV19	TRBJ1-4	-	TGTGCCAGTAGTATCGGGACAGTGGGGGAAAAACTGTTTTTT	CASSIGTVGEKLFF
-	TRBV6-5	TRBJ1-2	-	TGTGCCAGCAGTTATAGTCCGAAGTACAGTGGCTACACCTTC	CASSYSPKYSGYTF
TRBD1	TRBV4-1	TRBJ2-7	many	TGCGCCAGCGCAGGGGGCTCCTACGAGCAGTACTTC	CASAGGSYEQYF
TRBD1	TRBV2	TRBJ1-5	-	TGTGCCAGCAGTCCCTCGACAGGGTATAGCAATCAGCCCCAGCATTTT	CASSPSTGYSNQPQHF
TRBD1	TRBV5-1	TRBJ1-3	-	TGCGCCAGCAGCTCCAGGACAGGGGATGGAAACACCATATATTTT	CASSSRTGDGNTIYF
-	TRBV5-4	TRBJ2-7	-	TGTGCCAGCAGCTTGGATATAGCGGTTTCCCCCGAGCAGTACTTC	CASSLDIAVSPEQYF
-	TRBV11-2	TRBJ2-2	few	TGTGCCAGCAGCTTAAACCCAGGGGCCGGGGAGCTGTTTTTT	CASSLNPGAGELFF
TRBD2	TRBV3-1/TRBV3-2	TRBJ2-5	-	TGTGCCAGCGCCCGCAAGCGGGAGGGTGGGGAGACCCAGTACTTC	CASARKREGGETQYF
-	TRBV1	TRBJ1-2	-	TGCACCAGCAGCCCCCGGGACAAATCTAACTATGGCTACACCTTC	CTSSPRDKSNYGYTF
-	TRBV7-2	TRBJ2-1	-	TGTGCCAGCAGCTTTAGAGACTCCAACTACAATGAGCAGTTCTTC	CASSFRDSNYNEQFF
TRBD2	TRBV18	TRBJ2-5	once	TGTGCCAGCTCACCACGGCTAGCGGGTCTTTCAGCGCAAGAGACCCAGTACTTC	CASSPRLAGLSAQETQYF
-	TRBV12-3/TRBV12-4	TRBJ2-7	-	TGTGCCAGCAGCCAGATCCACGAGCAGTACTTC	CASSQIHEQYF
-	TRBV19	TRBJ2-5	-	TGTGCCAGTAGTATGTTAGCGGAGACCCAGTACTTC	CASSMLAETQYF
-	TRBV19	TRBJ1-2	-	TGTGCCAGTAGTAGGGGCTCCTTTGGCTACACCTTC	CASSRGSFGYTF
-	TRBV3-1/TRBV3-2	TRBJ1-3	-	TGTGCCAGCAGCCAGGGGGCGCGTGGAAACACCATATATTTT	CASSQGARGNTIYF
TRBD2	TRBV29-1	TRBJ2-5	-	TGCAGCGTTACTAGCGGGGGGTCCCAAGAGACCCAGTACTTC	CSVTSGGSQETQYF
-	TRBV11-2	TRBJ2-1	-	TGTGCCAGCAGCTCAGGGGGAGGTCTTGAGCAGTTCTTC	CASSSGGGLEQFF
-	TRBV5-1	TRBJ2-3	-	TGCGCCAGCAGCATCGGGACTAGCACAGATACGCAGTATTTT	CASSIGTSTDTQYF
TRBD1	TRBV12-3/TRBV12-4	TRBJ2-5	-	TGTGCCAGCAGTCCGACAGGGGTTGGGACCCAGTACTTC	CASSPTGVGTQYF
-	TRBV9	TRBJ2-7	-	TGTGCCAGCAGCGCCCGGGACACCCAGAAAGAGCAGTACTTC	CASSARDTQKEQYF
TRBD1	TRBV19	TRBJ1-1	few	TGTGCCAGTACCACCGGGACAGCGGGGAACACTGAAGCTTTCTTT	CASTTGTAGNTEAFF
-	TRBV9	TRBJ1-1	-	TGTGCCAGCAGCGTGAGGGGGGGGCGCGGCACTGAAGCTTTCTTT	CASSVRGGRGTEAFF
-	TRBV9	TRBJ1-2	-	TGTGCCAGCAGCGTAGCTGGGGGCGGGAACTATGGCTACACCTTC	CASSVAGGGNYGYTF
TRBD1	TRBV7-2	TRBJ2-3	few	TGTGCCAGCAGCCGCCGGACAGGCAGCACAGATACGCAGTATTTT	CASSRRTGSTDTQYF
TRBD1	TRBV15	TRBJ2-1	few	TGTGCCACCAGCAGAGGAGGACAGGGTTACAATGAGCAGTTCTTC	CATSRGGQGYNEQFF
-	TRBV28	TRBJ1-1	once	TGTGCCAGCAGTTTATCACACGTTGAAGCTTTCTTT	CASSLSHVEAFF
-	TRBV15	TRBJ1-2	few	TGTGCCACCAGCAGAGATATCGGGGAAGGTGGCTACACCTTC	CATSRDIGEGGYTF